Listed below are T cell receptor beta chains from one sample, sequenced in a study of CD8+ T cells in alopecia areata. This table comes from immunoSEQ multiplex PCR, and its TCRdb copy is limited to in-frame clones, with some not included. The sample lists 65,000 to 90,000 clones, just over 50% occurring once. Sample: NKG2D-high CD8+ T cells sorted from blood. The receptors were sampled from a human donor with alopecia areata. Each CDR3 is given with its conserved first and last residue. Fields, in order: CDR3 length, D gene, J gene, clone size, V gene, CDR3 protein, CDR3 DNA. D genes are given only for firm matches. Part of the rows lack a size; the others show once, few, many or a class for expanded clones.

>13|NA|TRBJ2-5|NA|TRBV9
CASSEGGEETQYF
TGTGCCAGCAGCGAGGGGGGCGAGGAGACCCAGTACTTC
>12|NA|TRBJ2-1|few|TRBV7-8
CASSFGNDEQFF
TGTGCCAGCAGCTTTGGAAATGATGAGCAGTTCTTC
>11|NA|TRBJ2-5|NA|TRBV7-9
CACTREETQYF
TGTGCCTGCACGAGAGAGGAGACCCAGTACTTC
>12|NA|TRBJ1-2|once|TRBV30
CAWGPGSYGYTF
TGTGCCTGGGGTCCGGGAAGCTATGGCTACACCTTC
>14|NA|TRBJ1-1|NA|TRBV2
CASSETGYYTEAFF
TGTGCCAGCAGCGAGACAGGTTATTACACTGAAGCTTTCTTT
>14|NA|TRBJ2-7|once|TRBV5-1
CASSPTEGAYEQYF
TGCGCCAGCAGCCCAACGGAGGGGGCCTACGAGCAGTACTTC
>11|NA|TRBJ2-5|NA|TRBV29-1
CSLHGGETQYF
TGCAGCCTACACGGAGGGGAGACCCAGTACTTC
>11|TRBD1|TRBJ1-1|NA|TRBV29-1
CSVERQGITFF
TGCAGCGTTGAACGACAGGGGATAACTTTCTTT
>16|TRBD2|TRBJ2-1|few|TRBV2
CASSEFTRLAGGEQFF
TGTGCCAGCAGTGAGTTTACTCGGCTAGCGGGGGGAGAGCAGTTCTTC
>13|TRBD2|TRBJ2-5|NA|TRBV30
CAWWGLGMETQYF
TGTGCCTGGTGGGGACTAGGGATGGAGACCCAGTACTTC
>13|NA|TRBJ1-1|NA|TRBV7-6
CASSLGPGVRAFF
TGTGCCAGCAGCTTAGGGCCGGGGGTGAGGGCTTTCTTT
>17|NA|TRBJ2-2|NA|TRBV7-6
CASSLARTVANTGELFF
TGTGCCAGCAGCTTAGCTCGGACAGTGGCGAACACCGGGGAGCTGTTTTTT
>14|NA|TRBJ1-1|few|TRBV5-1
CASSPISGNTEAFF
TGCGCCAGCAGCCCTATCTCGGGGAACACTGAAGCTTTCTTT
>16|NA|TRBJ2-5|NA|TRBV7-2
CASSLAGLLPGETQYF
TGTGCCAGCAGCTTAGCGGGACTTCTACCAGGGGAGACCCAGTACTTC
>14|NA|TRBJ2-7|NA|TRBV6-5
CASSYSDDPYEQYF
TGTGCCAGCAGTTACTCAGACGACCCCTACGAGCAGTACTTC
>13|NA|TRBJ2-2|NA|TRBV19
CATPRKDTGELFF
TGTGCCACCCCGAGGAAGGACACCGGGGAGCTGTTTTTT
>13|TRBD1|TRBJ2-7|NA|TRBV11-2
CASSSGTAYEQYF
TGTGCCAGCAGCTCCGGGACAGCATACGAGCAGTACTTC
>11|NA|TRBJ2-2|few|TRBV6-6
CASSLAGELFF
TGTGCCAGCAGTTTGGCCGGGGAGCTGTTTTTT
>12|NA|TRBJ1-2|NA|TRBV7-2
CASSSDSYGYTF
TGTGCCAGCAGCTCAGACAGCTATGGCTACACCTTC
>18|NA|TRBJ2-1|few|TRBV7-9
CASSGLAEGEGSYNEQFF
TGTGCCAGCTCGGGGCTAGCGGAGGGGGAGGGCTCCTACAATGAGCAGTTCTTC
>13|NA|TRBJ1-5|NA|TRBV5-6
CASSLGGSQPQHF
TGTGCCAGCAGCTTGGGGGGGTCTCAGCCCCAGCATTTT
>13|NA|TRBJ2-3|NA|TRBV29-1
CSVVFPFTDTQYF
TGCAGCGTTGTCTTCCCTTTCACAGATACGCAGTATTTT
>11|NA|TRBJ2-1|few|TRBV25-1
CASGETNEQFF
TGTGCCAGCGGAGAGACCAATGAGCAGTTCTTC
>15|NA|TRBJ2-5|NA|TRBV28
CASRHSGLGWETQYF
TGTGCCAGCAGGCACTCTGGATTGGGTTGGGAGACCCAGTACTTC
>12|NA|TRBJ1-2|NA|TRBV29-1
CSVEAEGYGYTF
TGCAGCGTTGAGGCGGAAGGGTATGGCTACACCTTC
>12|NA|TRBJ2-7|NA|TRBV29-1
CSVEEKAYEQYF
TGCAGCGTTGAAGAGAAGGCCTACGAGCAGTACTTC
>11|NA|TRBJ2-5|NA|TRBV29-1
CSVAYAETQYF
TGCAGCGTTGCGTACGCAGAGACCCAGTACTTC
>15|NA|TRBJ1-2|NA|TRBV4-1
CASSLGAGLGYGYTF
TGCGCCAGCAGCCTGGGTGCCGGGTTGGGCTATGGCTACACCTTC
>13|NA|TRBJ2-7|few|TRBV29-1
CSVDSGVSYEQYF
TGCAGCGTTGATTCGGGGGTGTCCTACGAGCAGTACTTC
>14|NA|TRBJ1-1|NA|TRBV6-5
CASSPQGMNTEAFF
TGTGCCAGCAGCCCCCAGGGAATGAACACTGAAGCTTTCTTT
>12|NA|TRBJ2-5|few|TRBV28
CASSFYLGTQYF
TGTGCCAGCAGTTTCTACCTAGGGACCCAGTACTTC
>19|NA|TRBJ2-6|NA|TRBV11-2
CASSETPVQRYSGANVLTF
TGTGCCAGCAGCGAAACACCAGTGCAAAGATACTCTGGGGCCAACGTCCTGACTTTC
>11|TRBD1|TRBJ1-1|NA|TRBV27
CAREDRAEAFF
TGTGCCAGGGAGGACAGGGCAGAAGCTTTCTTT
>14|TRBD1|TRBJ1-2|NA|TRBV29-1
CSVGSPGGANGYTF
TGCAGCGTTGGTTCACCAGGGGGCGCAAATGGCTACACCTTC
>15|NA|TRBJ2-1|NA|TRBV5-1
CASSQTASSYNEQFF
TGCGCCAGCTCCCAGACCGCGAGCTCCTACAATGAGCAGTTCTTC
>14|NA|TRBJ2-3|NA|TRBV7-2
CASSFLSSTDTQYF
TGTGCCAGCAGCTTCCTCTCTAGCACAGATACGCAGTATTTT
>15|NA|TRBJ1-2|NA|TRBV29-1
CSVVRATRTSYGYTF
TGCAGCGTTGTTCGGGCAACAAGAACGTCCTATGGCTACACCTTC
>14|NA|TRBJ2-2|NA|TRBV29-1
CSIERGRETGELFF
TGCAGCATCGAGAGGGGCAGGGAGACCGGGGAGCTGTTTTTT
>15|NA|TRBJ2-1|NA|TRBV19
CASSISGSSYNEQFF
TGTGCCAGTAGCATTAGCGGATCCTCCTACAATGAGCAGTTCTTC
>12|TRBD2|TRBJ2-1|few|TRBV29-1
CSVVGGYNEQFF
TGCAGCGTTGTGGGGGGGTACAATGAGCAGTTCTTC
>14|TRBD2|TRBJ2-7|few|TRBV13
CASSRLAEAYEQYF
TGTGCCAGCAGCCGACTAGCGGAAGCCTACGAGCAGTACTTC
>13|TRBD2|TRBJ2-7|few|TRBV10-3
CAISSGRPYEQYF
TGTGCCATCTCTAGCGGCCGTCCCTACGAGCAGTACTTC
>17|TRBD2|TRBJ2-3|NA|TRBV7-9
CASSPGTSRTYTDTQYF
TGTGCCAGCAGCCCCGGGACTAGCAGGACATATACAGATACGCAGTATTTT
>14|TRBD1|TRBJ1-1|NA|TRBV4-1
CASSVGQVNTEAFF
TGCGCCAGCAGCGTGGGACAGGTGAACACTGAAGCTTTCTTT
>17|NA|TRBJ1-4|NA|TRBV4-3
CASSQVATVATNEKLFF
TGCGCCAGCAGCCAGGTAGCTACGGTTGCAACTAATGAAAAACTGTTTTTT
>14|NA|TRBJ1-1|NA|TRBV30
CAWSPSYGDTEAFF
TGTGCCTGGAGTCCGAGCTACGGGGACACTGAAGCTTTCTTT
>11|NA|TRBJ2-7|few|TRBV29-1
CSVVSVSEQYF
TGCAGCGTTGTGTCGGTTAGCGAGCAGTACTTC
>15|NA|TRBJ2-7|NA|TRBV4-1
CASSQRTSGSYEQYF
TGCGCCAGCAGCCAAAGGACCAGCGGCTCCTACGAGCAGTACTTC
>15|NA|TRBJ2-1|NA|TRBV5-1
CASSSTGSGPDEQFF
TGCGCCAGCAGCAGTACGGGATCAGGCCCGGATGAGCAGTTCTTC